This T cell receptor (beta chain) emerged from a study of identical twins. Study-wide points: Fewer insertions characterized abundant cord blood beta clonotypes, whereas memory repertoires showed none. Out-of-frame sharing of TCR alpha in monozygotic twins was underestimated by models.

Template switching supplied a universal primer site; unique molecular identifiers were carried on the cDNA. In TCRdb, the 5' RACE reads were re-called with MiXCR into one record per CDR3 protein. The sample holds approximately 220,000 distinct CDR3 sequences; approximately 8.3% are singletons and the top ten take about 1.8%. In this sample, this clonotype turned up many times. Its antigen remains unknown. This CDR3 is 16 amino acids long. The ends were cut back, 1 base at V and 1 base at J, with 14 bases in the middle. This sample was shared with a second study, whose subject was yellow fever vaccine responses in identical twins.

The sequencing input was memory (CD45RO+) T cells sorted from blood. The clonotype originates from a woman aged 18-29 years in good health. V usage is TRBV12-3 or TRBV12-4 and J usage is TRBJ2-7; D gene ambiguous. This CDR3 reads CASSLGEDFPSYEQYF. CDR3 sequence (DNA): TGTGCCAGCAGTTTAGGTGAAGACTTTCCTTCCTACGAGCAGTACTTC.